This T cell receptor beta chain came from a study of blood T cell repertoires in COVID-19. Across the study: PBMCs, B-cell-depleted T cells, or T cells provided the cDNA or gDNA that made up the material.

Under the authors' procedure: Quantification of nucleated cells was approximated via reference gene primer amplification. Measured with immunoSEQ multiplex PCR; TCRdb has only the in-frame clones, and not every one. The D gene and trimming were derived from the DNA, and the V and J assignments and clone size from that table. The sample lists around 150,000 clones, roughly 87% occurring once. The length of the CDR3 is 9 residues. Trimming took 4 bases from V and 10 from J, leaving 7 bases between them. Germline CDR1 reads SQVTM; CDR2 reads ANQGSEA. Symptom resolution, clearance, or two negative PCRs marked the recovered donors of Cohort 3.

This chain connects TRBV29-1 to TRBJ1-1; D not certain. This receptor was obtained from a man aged 50-59 years who had recovered from COVID-19. The sample was PBMCs or T cells enriched from blood (not recorded which). The CDR3 nucleotides read TGCAGCGTTGCCACGGGAGCTTTCTTT. This translates into CSVATGAFF.